The TCR beta chain described here comes from a study of post-analysis software for immune sequencing data. Across the whole study: The disease courses spanned relapsing-remitting, secondary progressive and progressive-relapsing forms of multiple sclerosis.

On this clonotype itself: As yet, its antigen is unknown.

Study-level points and caveats: The five TRBV segments detected at higher frequency in patients than in controls included TRBV5-6, TRBV5-1 and TRBV20-1. Multiple sclerosis was associated with a significant reduction in normalized Chao1 diversity relative to controls.

From germline, CDR1 is MNHNS and CDR2 SASEGT. Between the trimmed V and J ends, which lost 11 bases and 9 bases, there was a span of 19 bases. The CDR3 is 12 residues long. The authors incorporated unique molecular identifiers into the TCR beta cDNA libraries. TCRdb ran MiXCR on the PCR reads and lists one entry per CDR3 protein. The sample has about 810,000 distinct CDR3 sequences, approximately 57% seen once. The chain is built from TRBV6-1 and TRBJ1-2, with D perhaps matching TRBD1 (6 bases). The TCR was taken from a girl between 5 and 17 years old with multiple sclerosis. The specimen was blood. CDR3 region: CACTQGYGSYTF. The CDR3 DNA follows: TGTGCCTGTACCCAGGGGTACGGGAGCTACACCTTC.